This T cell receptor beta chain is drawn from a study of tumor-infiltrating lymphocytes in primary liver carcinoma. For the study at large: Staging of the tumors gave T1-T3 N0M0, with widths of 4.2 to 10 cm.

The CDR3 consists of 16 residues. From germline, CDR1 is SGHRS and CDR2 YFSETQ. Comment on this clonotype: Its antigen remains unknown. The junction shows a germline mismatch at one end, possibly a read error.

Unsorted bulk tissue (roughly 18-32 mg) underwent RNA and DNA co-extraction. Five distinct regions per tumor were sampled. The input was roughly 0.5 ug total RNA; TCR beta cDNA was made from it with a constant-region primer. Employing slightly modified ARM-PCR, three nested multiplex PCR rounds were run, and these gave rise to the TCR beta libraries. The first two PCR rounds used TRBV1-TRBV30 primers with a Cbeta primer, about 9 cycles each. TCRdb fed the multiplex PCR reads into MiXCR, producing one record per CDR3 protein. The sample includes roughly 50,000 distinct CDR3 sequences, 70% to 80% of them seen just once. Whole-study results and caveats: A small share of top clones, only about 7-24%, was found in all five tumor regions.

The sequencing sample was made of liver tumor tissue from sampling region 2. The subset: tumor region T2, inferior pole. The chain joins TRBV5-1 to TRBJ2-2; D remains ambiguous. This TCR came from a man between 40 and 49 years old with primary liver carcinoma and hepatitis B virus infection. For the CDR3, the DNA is TGCGCCAGAAGCTGGGCCGGGCGAACGGACACCGGGGAGCTGTTTTTT. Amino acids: CARSWAGRTDTGELFF.